The rows below give T cell receptor beta chains drawn from one sample of a study of blood T cell repertoires in COVID-19. Using immunoSEQ multiplex PCR, the repertoire was profiled, and TCRdb retains in-frame clones only, with some absent. The data hold about 320,000 clones, with over 90% observed a single time. The sample comprised PBMCs or T cells enriched from blood (not recorded which). Receptors originate from a woman aged 25 to 39 who had been exposed to COVID-19. The CDR3 runs from the conserved cysteine through the conserved F or W. D genes are given only for firm matches. Clone size is given for some rows only: seen once, a few or many times, or a class if the clone is expanded.

CDR3 protein: CASSLLGGDSGNTIYF; CDR3 DNA: TGTGCCAGCAGCTTGTTAGGGGGCGACTCTGGAAACACCATATATTTT; clone size: .; D gene: TRBD1; V gene: TRBV5-5; J gene: TRBJ1-3
CDR3 protein: CASSPPGAQETQYF; CDR3 DNA: TGTGCCAGCTCACCACCGGGGGCTCAGGAGACCCAGTACTTC; clone size: .; D gene: .; V gene: TRBV18; J gene: TRBJ2-5
CDR3 protein: CASSHRRQVGSGNTIYF; CDR3 DNA: TGTGCCAGCAGCCACCGCAGACAGGTCGGCTCTGGAAACACCATATATTTT; clone size: .; D gene: .; V gene: TRBV7-8; J gene: TRBJ1-3
CDR3 protein: CAWSLAGNNYGYTF; CDR3 DNA: TGTGCCTGGAGTCTGGCAGGGAATAACTATGGCTACACCTTC; clone size: many; D gene: .; V gene: TRBV30; J gene: TRBJ1-2
CDR3 protein: CASSTRRGAVGTEAFF; CDR3 DNA: TGTGCCAGCAGCACCCGCCGGGGGGCAGTGGGCACTGAAGCTTTCTTT; clone size: .; D gene: .; V gene: TRBV7-2; J gene: TRBJ1-1
CDR3 protein: CASRQAGLASEQYF; CDR3 DNA: TGTGCCAGCAGACAGGCGGGGTTGGCTTCCGAGCAGTACTTC; clone size: .; D gene: .; V gene: TRBV3-1/TRBV3-2; J gene: TRBJ2-7
CDR3 protein: CASSANLGGNTIYF; CDR3 DNA: TGTGCCAGCAGCGCGAATCTAGGAGGAAACACCATATATTTT; clone size: .; D gene: .; V gene: TRBV9; J gene: TRBJ1-3
CDR3 protein: CASVRDRPHEKLFF; CDR3 DNA: TGTGCTAGTGTCCGAGACAGGCCTCATGAAAAACTGTTTTTT; clone size: once; D gene: .; V gene: TRBV12-5; J gene: TRBJ1-4
CDR3 protein: CASSPIGDSRGIQYF; CDR3 DNA: TGTGCCAGCTCACCAATAGGGGACTCGAGAGGTATTCAGTACTTC; clone size: .; D gene: .; V gene: TRBV18; J gene: TRBJ2-4
CDR3 protein: CASSPSDRNYGYTF; CDR3 DNA: TGTGCCAGCAGCCCCTCGGACAGGAACTATGGCTACACCTTC; clone size: .; D gene: TRBD1; V gene: TRBV3-1/TRBV3-2; J gene: TRBJ1-2
CDR3 protein: CSASSTGVGYTF; CDR3 DNA: TGCAGTGCTAGTTCGACAGGGGTTGGCTACACCTTC; clone size: .; D gene: TRBD1; V gene: TRBV20-1; J gene: TRBJ1-2
CDR3 protein: CASSNRADRDTGELFF; CDR3 DNA: TGTGCCAGCAGCAACCGGGCCGACAGGGACACCGGGGAGCTGTTTTTT; clone size: .; D gene: TRBD1; V gene: TRBV7-3; J gene: TRBJ2-2
CDR3 protein: CASSYSKAGAKPEQYF; CDR3 DNA: TGTGCCAGCAGTTACTCGAAAGCGGGAGCAAAACCGGAGCAGTACTTC; clone size: .; D gene: TRBD2; V gene: TRBV6-5; J gene: TRBJ2-7
CDR3 protein: CASSLVTDSYGYTF; CDR3 DNA: TGCGCCAGCAGCTTGGTAACAGATTCTTATGGCTACACCTTC; clone size: few; D gene: .; V gene: TRBV5-1; J gene: TRBJ1-2
CDR3 protein: CASSLGMTGDQPQHF; CDR3 DNA: TGTGCCAGCAGCTTAGGGATGACAGGGGATCAGCCCCAGCATTTT; clone size: .; D gene: TRBD1; V gene: TRBV13; J gene: TRBJ1-5
CDR3 protein: CASSLTHTYNEQFF; CDR3 DNA: TGTGCCAGCAGCTTAACTCACACGTACAATGAGCAGTTCTTC; clone size: .; D gene: .; V gene: TRBV7-3; J gene: TRBJ2-1
CDR3 protein: CATSRDPGVTEAFF; CDR3 DNA: TGTGCCACCAGCAGAGATCCGGGTGTCACTGAAGCTTTCTTT; clone size: .; D gene: .; V gene: TRBV15; J gene: TRBJ1-1
CDR3 protein: CASSINYSNQPQHF; CDR3 DNA: TGTGCCAGCAGTATCAACTATAGCAATCAGCCCCAGCATTTT; clone size: .; D gene: .; V gene: TRBV28; J gene: TRBJ1-5
CDR3 protein: CAISALLTTGYEKLFF; CDR3 DNA: TGTGCCATCAGTGCCCTTTTGACGACAGGGTATGAAAAACTGTTTTTT; clone size: .; D gene: TRBD1; V gene: TRBV10-3; J gene: TRBJ1-4
CDR3 protein: CASSGAGHQPQHF; CDR3 DNA: TGTGCCAGCAGTGGGGCAGGTCACCAGCCCCAGCATTTT; clone size: .; D gene: .; V gene: TRBV12-3/TRBV12-4; J gene: TRBJ1-5
CDR3 protein: CASSLRTGSDEQYF; CDR3 DNA: TGTGCCAGCAGCTTAAGAACAGGGAGCGACGAGCAGTACTTC; clone size: .; D gene: .; V gene: TRBV7-2; J gene: TRBJ2-7
CDR3 protein: CAISAGDVYSGANVLTF; CDR3 DNA: TGTGCCATCAGTGCAGGGGACGTCTACTCTGGGGCCAACGTCCTGACTTTC; clone size: .; D gene: .; V gene: TRBV10-3; J gene: TRBJ2-6
CDR3 protein: CASSYQRVVGNEQFF; CDR3 DNA: TGTGCCAGCAGTTACCAACGGGTAGTCGGGAATGAGCAGTTCTTC; clone size: .; D gene: .; V gene: TRBV6-5; J gene: TRBJ2-1
CDR3 protein: CASSSQGDYNEQFF; CDR3 DNA: TGCGCCAGCAGCTCTCAGGGGGACTACAATGAGCAGTTCTTC; clone size: .; D gene: TRBD1; V gene: TRBV5-1; J gene: TRBJ2-1
CDR3 protein: CATRQGVGDAGELFF; CDR3 DNA: TGTGCCACCCGACAGGGGGTCGGTGATGCCGGGGAGCTGTTTTTT; clone size: few; D gene: TRBD1; V gene: TRBV2; J gene: TRBJ2-2
CDR3 protein: CASSLEMGGDYGYTF; CDR3 DNA: TGTGCCAGCAGCTTAGAGATGGGGGGTGACTATGGCTACACCTTC; clone size: .; D gene: .; V gene: TRBV7-9; J gene: TRBJ1-2
CDR3 protein: CASSPRAMGNQPQHF; CDR3 DNA: TGTGCCAGCAGCCCCAGGGCCATGGGCAATCAGCCCCAGCATTTT; clone size: .; D gene: .; V gene: TRBV27; J gene: TRBJ1-5
CDR3 protein: CASRAGTGLGSPLHF; CDR3 DNA: TGTGCCAGCAGAGCCGGGACAGGGTTAGGATCACCCCTCCACTTT; clone size: .; D gene: TRBD1; V gene: TRBV2; J gene: TRBJ1-6
CDR3 protein: CASSVASGGTSSTDTQYF; CDR3 DNA: TGTGCCAGCAGCGTAGCTAGCGGGGGGACCTCCAGCACAGATACGCAGTATTTT; clone size: .; D gene: TRBD2; V gene: TRBV9; J gene: TRBJ2-3
CDR3 protein: CASTVSSGNTIYF; CDR3 DNA: TGTGCCAGCACGGTATCCTCTGGAAACACCATATATTTT; clone size: .; D gene: .; V gene: TRBV6-5; J gene: TRBJ1-3
CDR3 protein: CASSHTGQLAQYF; CDR3 DNA: TGCGCCAGCAGCCACACTGGCCAGCTAGCGCAGTATTTT; clone size: .; D gene: .; V gene: TRBV4-3; J gene: TRBJ2-3
CDR3 protein: CASRPGQGMNEQFF; CDR3 DNA: TGTGCCAGCAGGCCGGGACAGGGTATGAATGAGCAGTTCTTC; clone size: .; D gene: TRBD1; V gene: TRBV7-9; J gene: TRBJ2-1
CDR3 protein: CASSIDRDYNEQFF; CDR3 DNA: TGCGCCAGCAGCATAGACAGGGACTACAATGAGCAGTTCTTC; clone size: .; D gene: TRBD1; V gene: TRBV5-1; J gene: TRBJ2-1
CDR3 protein: CASLGQLYGYTF; CDR3 DNA: TGTGCCAGCCTGGGACAGCTCTATGGCTACACCTTC; clone size: .; D gene: TRBD1; V gene: TRBV2; J gene: TRBJ1-2
CDR3 protein: CASSQDRVAYGYTF; CDR3 DNA: TGCGCCAGCAGCCAGGACAGGGTAGCCTATGGCTACACCTTC; clone size: .; D gene: TRBD1; V gene: TRBV4-1; J gene: TRBJ1-2
CDR3 protein: CASSTSTGRSYGYTF; CDR3 DNA: TGTGCCAGCAGCACCTCGACAGGGCGGTCCTATGGCTACACCTTC; clone size: .; D gene: TRBD1; V gene: TRBV5-5; J gene: TRBJ1-2
CDR3 protein: CASSLRGVGTGLNTEAFF; CDR3 DNA: TGTGCCAGCAGCCTCCGGGGGGTCGGGACAGGTTTGAACACTGAAGCTTTCTTT; clone size: .; D gene: TRBD1; V gene: TRBV5-5; J gene: TRBJ1-1
CDR3 protein: CASSPPGLASEDTQYF; CDR3 DNA: TGTGCCAGCAGCCCACCGGGACTAGCGTCGGAAGATACGCAGTATTTT; clone size: .; D gene: TRBD2; V gene: TRBV7-9; J gene: TRBJ2-3
CDR3 protein: CASSRKGTATSYRPNTEAFF; CDR3 DNA: TGTGCCAGTAGTAGGAAGGGGACAGCCACCTCCTACAGGCCGAACACTGAAGCTTTCTTT; clone size: .; D gene: TRBD1; V gene: TRBV19; J gene: TRBJ1-1
CDR3 protein: CASSQGSRSGGNNEKLFF; CDR3 DNA: TGCGCCAGCAGCCAAGGATCTCGTTCGGGGGGTAATAATGAAAAACTGTTTTTT; clone size: once; D gene: .; V gene: TRBV4-3; J gene: TRBJ1-4
CDR3 protein: CASSPRDSQPQHF; CDR3 DNA: TGTGCCAGCTCACCCCGGGACAGTCAGCCCCAGCATTTT; clone size: few; D gene: TRBD1; V gene: TRBV18; J gene: TRBJ1-5
CDR3 protein: CASSSGQGYGYTF; CDR3 DNA: TGTGCCAGCAGTTCTGGACAGGGATATGGCTACACCTTC; clone size: .; D gene: TRBD1; V gene: TRBV6-6; J gene: TRBJ1-2
CDR3 protein: CASSLGGTGGEKLFF; CDR3 DNA: TGTGCCAGCAGCTTGGGCGGGACAGGGGGTGAAAAACTGTTTTTT; clone size: .; D gene: TRBD1; V gene: TRBV5-4; J gene: TRBJ1-4
CDR3 protein: CASSPVRGGYEQYF; CDR3 DNA: TGTGCCAGCTCACCGGTCCGGGGGGGTTACGAGCAGTACTTC; clone size: .; D gene: TRBD2; V gene: TRBV18; J gene: TRBJ2-7
CDR3 protein: CATSDFEINYGYTF; CDR3 DNA: TGTGCCACCAGTGATTTTGAGATTAACTATGGCTACACCTTC; clone size: .; D gene: .; V gene: TRBV24-1; J gene: TRBJ1-2
CDR3 protein: CASRLVPSRGETSPLHF; CDR3 DNA: TGTGCAAGTCGCTTAGTTCCGTCCAGGGGAGAAACTTCACCCCTCCACTTT; clone size: .; D gene: .; V gene: TRBV12-2; J gene: TRBJ1-6
CDR3 protein: CASSLNLGPRTGELFF; CDR3 DNA: TGTGCCAGCAGCTTAAACCTGGGGCCGCGGACCGGGGAGCTGTTTTTT; clone size: once; D gene: .; V gene: TRBV11-1; J gene: TRBJ2-2
CDR3 protein: CASSPIDRGGNQPQHF; CDR3 DNA: TGTGCCAGTAGTCCCATCGACAGGGGGGGTAATCAGCCCCAGCATTTT; clone size: .; D gene: TRBD1; V gene: TRBV19; J gene: TRBJ1-5
CDR3 protein: CASSQKGGGGNEQFF; CDR3 DNA: TGTGCCAGCAGCCAAAAGGGGGGGGGCGGCAATGAGCAGTTCTTC; clone size: .; D gene: .; V gene: TRBV3-1/TRBV3-2; J gene: TRBJ2-1
CDR3 protein: CAIGTEPNTEAFF; CDR3 DNA: TGTGCCATAGGTACGGAGCCCAACACTGAAGCTTTCTTT; clone size: .; D gene: .; V gene: TRBV5-5; J gene: TRBJ1-1
CDR3 protein: CASSMWTSGEETQYF; CDR3 DNA: TGTGCCAGCAGCATGTGGACTAGCGGGGAAGAGACCCAGTACTTC; clone size: .; D gene: TRBD2; V gene: TRBV7-9; J gene: TRBJ2-5
CDR3 protein: CATSDSRVPYGYTF; CDR3 DNA: TGTGCCACCAGTGATTCCAGGGTACCCTATGGCTACACCTTC; clone size: .; D gene: .; V gene: TRBV24-1; J gene: TRBJ1-2
CDR3 protein: CASSLAGGPRADTQYF; CDR3 DNA: TGTGCCAGCAGCTTAGCGGGGGGGCCTCGCGCAGATACGCAGTATTTT; clone size: few; D gene: .; V gene: TRBV7-2; J gene: TRBJ2-3
CDR3 protein: CASSPTGDGYTF; CDR3 DNA: TGTGCCAGCAGCCCAACAGGGGACGGCTACACCTTC; clone size: .; D gene: TRBD1; V gene: TRBV7-9; J gene: TRBJ1-2